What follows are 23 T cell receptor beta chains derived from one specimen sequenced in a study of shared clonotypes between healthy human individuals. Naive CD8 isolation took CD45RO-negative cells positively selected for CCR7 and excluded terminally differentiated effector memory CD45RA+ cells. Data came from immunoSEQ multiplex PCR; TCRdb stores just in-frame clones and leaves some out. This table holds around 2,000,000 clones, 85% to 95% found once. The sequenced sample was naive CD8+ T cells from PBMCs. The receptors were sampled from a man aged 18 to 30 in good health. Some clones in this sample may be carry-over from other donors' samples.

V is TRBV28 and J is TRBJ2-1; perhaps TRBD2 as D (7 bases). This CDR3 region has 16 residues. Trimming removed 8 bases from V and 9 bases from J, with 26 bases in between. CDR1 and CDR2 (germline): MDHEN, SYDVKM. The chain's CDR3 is CASPRRARGPGFEQFF. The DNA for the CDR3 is TGTGCCAGCCCCAGGAGGGCGCGGGGGCCGGGGTTTGAGCAGTTCTTC.

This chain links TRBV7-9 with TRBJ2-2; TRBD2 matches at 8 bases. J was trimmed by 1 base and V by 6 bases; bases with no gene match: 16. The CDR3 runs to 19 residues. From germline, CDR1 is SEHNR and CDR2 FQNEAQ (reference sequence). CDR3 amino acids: CASSSNSGTRPQNTGELFF. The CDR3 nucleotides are TGTGCCAGCAGTTCTAATAGCGGGACCCGTCCCCAGAACACCGGGGAGCTGTTTTTT.

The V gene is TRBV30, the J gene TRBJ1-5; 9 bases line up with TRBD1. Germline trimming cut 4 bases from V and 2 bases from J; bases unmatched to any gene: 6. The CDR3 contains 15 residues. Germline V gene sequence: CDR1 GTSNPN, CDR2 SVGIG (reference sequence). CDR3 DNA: TGTGCCTGGATAAGGGGACAGGGCGGCAATCAGCCCCAGCATTTT. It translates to CAWIRGQGGNQPQHF. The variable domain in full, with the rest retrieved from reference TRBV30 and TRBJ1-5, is SQTIHQWPATLVQPVGSPLSLECTVEGTSNPNLYWYRQAAGRGLQLLFYSVGIGQISSEVPQNLSASRPQDRQFILSSKKLLLSDSGFYLCAWIRGQGGNQPQHFGDGTRLSIL.

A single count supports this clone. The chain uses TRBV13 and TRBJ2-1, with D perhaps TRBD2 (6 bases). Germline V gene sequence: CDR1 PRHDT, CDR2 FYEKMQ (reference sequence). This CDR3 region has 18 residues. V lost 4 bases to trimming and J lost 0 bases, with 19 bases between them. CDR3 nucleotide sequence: TGTGCCAGCAGCTCTGGTGGGACCAACGGGAGCTCCTACAATGAGCAGTTCTTC. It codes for CASSSGGTNGSSYNEQFF.

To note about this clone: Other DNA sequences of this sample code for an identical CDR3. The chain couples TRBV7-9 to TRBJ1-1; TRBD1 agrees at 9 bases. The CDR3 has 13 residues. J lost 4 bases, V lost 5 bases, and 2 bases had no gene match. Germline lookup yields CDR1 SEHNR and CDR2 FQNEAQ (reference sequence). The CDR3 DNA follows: TGTGCCAGCAGCGAGACAGGGGGCACTGAAGCTTTCTTT. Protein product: CASSETGGTEAFF.

The CDR3 nucleotides read TGCGCCAGCAGCCAACACTACAGGGTGGGCTACTCCTACGAGCAGTACTTC. Its protein product is CASSQHYRVGYSYEQYF. The rearrangement links TRBV4-1 to TRBJ2-7, with a tentative D call TRBD1 (6 bases). Germline-derived CDR1 and CDR2 are MGHRA and YSYEKL. Trimming cost V 2 bases and J 0 bases, with 17 bases left between them. CDR3 length: 17 residues.

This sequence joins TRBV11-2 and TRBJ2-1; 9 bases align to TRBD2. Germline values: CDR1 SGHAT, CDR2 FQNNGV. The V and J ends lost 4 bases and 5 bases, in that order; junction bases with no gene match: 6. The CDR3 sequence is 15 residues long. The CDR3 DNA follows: TGTGCCAGCAGCTCGCTAGCGGGAAGGAACAATGAGCAGTTCTTC. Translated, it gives CASSSLAGRNNEQFF.

The CDR3 bases are TGCGCCAGCAGTCCTCTAGCGGGTTTGGATACGCAGTATTTT. This gives the protein CASSPLAGLDTQYF. This chain joins TRBV10-1 and TRBJ2-3; TRBD2 matches at 8 bases. The junction had 7 bases not matched to a gene; V was cut back by 5 bases and J by 6 bases. The CDR3 extends over 14 amino acids. Per the germline V gene, CDR1 is WNHNN and CDR2 is SYGVQD (reference sequence).

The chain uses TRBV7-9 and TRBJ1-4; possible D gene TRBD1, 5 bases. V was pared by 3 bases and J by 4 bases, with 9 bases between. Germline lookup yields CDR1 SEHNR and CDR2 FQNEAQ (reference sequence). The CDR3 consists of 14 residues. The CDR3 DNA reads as TGTGCCAGCAGCTTGGGGGTGATTAATGAAAAACTGTTTTTT. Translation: CASSLGVINEKLFF.

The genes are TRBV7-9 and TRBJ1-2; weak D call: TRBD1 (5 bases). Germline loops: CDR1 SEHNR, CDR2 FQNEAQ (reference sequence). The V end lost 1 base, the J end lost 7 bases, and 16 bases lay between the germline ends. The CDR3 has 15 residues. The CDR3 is CASSLGGGERIGYTF. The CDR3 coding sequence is TGTGCCAGCAGCTTAGGTGGGGGGGAGCGCATTGGCTACACCTTC.

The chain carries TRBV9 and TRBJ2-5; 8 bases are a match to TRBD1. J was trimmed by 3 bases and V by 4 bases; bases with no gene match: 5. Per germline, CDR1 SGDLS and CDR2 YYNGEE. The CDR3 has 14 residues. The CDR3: CASSPPDREETQYF. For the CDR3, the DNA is TGTGCCAGCAGCCCACCGGACAGGGAAGAGACCCAGTACTTC.

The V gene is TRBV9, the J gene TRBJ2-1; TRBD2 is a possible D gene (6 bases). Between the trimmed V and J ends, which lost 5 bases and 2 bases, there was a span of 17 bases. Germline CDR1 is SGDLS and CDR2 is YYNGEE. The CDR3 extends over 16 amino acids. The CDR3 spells CASSHNTGATYNEQFF. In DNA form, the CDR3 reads TGTGCCAGCAGTCATAACACGGGAGCGACCTACAATGAGCAGTTCTTC.

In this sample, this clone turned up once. The CDR3 coding sequence is TGTGCCAGCAGAGCTACCGGGACAGGTAATCAGCCCCAGCATTTT. This encodes CASRATGTGNQPQHF. The chain joins TRBV6-6 to TRBJ1-5; 8 nucleotides align to TRBD1. CDR1 is MNHNY and CDR2 is SVGAGI in the germline V gene (reference sequence). The CDR3 is made up of 15 amino acids. Trimming took 6 bases from V and 4 from J; bases not matched to a gene: 8.

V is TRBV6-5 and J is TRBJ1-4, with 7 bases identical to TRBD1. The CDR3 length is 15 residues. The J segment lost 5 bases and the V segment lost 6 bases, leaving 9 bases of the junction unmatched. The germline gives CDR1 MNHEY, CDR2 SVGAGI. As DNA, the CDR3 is TGTGCCAGCAGATCCAGGACAGGACCAAATGAAAAACTGTTTTTT. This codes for CASRSRTGPNEKLFF.

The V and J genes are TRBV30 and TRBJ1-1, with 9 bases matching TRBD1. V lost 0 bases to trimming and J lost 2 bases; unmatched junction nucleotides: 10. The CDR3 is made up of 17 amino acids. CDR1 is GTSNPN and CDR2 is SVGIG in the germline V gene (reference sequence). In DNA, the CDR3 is TGTGCCTGGAGTGTAAAGTTTTGGGGACAGGGTAACACTGAAGCTTTCTTT. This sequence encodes CAWSVKFWGQGNTEAFF.

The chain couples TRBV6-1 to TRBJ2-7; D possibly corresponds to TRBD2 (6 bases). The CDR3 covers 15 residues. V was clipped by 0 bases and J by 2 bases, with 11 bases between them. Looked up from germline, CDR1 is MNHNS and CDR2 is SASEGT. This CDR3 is CASSEAGRGPYEQYF. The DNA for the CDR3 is TGTGCCAGCAGTGAAGCGGGGCGGGGCCCCTACGAGCAGTACTTC.

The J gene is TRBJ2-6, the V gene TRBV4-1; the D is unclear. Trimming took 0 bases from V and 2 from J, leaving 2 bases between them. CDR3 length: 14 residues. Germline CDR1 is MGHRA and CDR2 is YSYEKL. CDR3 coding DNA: TGCGCCAGCAGCCAAGACCCTGGGGCCAACGTCCTGACTTTC. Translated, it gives CASSQDPGANVLTF.

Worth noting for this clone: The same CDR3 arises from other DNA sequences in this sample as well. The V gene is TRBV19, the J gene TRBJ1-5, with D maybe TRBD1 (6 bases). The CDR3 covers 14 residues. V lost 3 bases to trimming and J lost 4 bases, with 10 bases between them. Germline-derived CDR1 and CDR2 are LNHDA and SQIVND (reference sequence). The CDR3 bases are TGTGCCAGTAGTATCCGAGACAGGAATCAGCCCCAGCATTTT. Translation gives CASSIRDRNQPQHF. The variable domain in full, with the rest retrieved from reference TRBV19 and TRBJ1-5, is DGGITQSPKYLFRKEGQNVTLSCEQNLNHDAMYWYRQDPGQGLRLIYYSQIVNDFQKGDIAEGYSVSREKKESFPLTVTSAQKNPTAFYLCASSIRDRNQPQHFGDGTRLSIL.

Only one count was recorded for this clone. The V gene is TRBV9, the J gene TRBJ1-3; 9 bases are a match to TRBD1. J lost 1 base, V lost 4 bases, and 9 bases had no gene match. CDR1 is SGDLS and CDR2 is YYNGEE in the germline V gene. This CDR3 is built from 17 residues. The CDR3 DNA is TGTGCCAGCAGCCCAGGGGGGGGACAGGGATCTGGAAACACCATATATTTT. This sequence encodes CASSPGGGQGSGNTIYF.

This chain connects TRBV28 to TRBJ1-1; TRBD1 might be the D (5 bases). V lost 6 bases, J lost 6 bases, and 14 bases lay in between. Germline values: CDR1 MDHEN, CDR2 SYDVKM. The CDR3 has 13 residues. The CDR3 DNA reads TGTGCCAGCAGAGTAGGGCAGGGCGCTGAAGCTTTCTTT. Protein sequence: CASRVGQGAEAFF.

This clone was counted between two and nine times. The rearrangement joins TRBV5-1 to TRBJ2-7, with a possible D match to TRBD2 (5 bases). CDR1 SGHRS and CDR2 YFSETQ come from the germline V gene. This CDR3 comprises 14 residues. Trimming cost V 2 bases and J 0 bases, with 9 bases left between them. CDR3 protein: CASSLRGYSYEQYF. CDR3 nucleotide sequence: TGCGCCAGCAGCTTACGGGGATACTCCTACGAGCAGTACTTC.

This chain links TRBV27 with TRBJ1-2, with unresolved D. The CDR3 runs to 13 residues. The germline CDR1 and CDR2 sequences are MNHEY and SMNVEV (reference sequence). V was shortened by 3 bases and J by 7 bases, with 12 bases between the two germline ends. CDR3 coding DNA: TGTGCCAGCAGTTTCAGTAGTGTTGGTGGCTACACCTTC. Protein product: CASSFSSVGGYTF.

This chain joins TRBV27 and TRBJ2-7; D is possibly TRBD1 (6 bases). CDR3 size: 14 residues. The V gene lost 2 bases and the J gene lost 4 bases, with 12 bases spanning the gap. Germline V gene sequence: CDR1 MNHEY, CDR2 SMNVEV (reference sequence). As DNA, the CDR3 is TGTGCCAGCAGTTTAACTGGACAGAGTTACGAGCAGTACTTC. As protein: CASSLTGQSYEQYF.